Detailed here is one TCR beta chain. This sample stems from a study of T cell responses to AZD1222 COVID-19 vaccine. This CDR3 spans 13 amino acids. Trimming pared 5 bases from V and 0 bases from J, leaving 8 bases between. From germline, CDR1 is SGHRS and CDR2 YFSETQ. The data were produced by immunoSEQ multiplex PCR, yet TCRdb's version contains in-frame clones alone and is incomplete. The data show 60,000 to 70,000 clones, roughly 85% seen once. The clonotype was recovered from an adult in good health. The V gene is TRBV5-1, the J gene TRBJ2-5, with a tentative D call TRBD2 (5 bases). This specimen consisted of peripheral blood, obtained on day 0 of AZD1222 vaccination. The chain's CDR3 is CASSPGDQETQYF. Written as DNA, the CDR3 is TGCGCCAGCAGTCCCGGGGACCAAGAGACCCAGTACTTC.